Listed below are T cell receptor beta chains from one sample, sequenced in a study of blood T cell repertoires in COVID-19. Clones were read by immunoSEQ multiplex PCR, and TCRdb kept only the in-frame ones, dropping some. Among around 620,000 clones listed, more than 80% were seen once. The sample taken for sequencing was peripheral blood. Receptors were obtained from a woman aged 18-30 years with acute or convalescent COVID-19. The CDR3 runs from the conserved cysteine through the conserved F or W. Each record gives: J gene, clone size, D gene, V gene, CDR3 protein, CDR3 DNA. A D gene is named only where the DNA matches it firmly. Expanded clones get a size class; other rows say once, few or many, or leave the size out.

J gene: TRBJ2-7
clone size: NA
D gene: NA
V gene: TRBV7-8
CDR3 protein: CANSLAGQNYEQYF
CDR3 DNA: TGTGCCAACAGCTTAGCCGGACAGAACTACGAGCAGTACTTC

J gene: TRBJ2-1
clone size: NA
D gene: NA
V gene: TRBV7-8
CDR3 protein: CASSLRGRQEQFF
CDR3 DNA: TGTGCCAGCAGCTTAAGGGGTAGGCAGGAGCAGTTCTTC

J gene: TRBJ2-7
clone size: NA
D gene: NA
V gene: TRBV19
CDR3 protein: CASSPSNRSPEQYF
CDR3 DNA: TGTGCCAGTAGTCCATCGAACAGGTCGCCTGAGCAGTACTTC

J gene: TRBJ2-1
clone size: NA
D gene: TRBD2
V gene: TRBV9
CDR3 protein: CASSVDPLAGGPRDNEQFF
CDR3 DNA: TGTGCCAGCAGCGTAGATCCCCTAGCGGGGGGGCCAAGGGACAATGAGCAGTTCTTC

J gene: TRBJ1-5
clone size: NA
D gene: TRBD1
V gene: TRBV18
CDR3 protein: CASSRGQGSEGQPQHF
CDR3 DNA: TGTGCCAGCTCACGGGGACAGGGGAGTGAAGGTCAGCCCCAGCATTTT

J gene: TRBJ2-2
clone size: NA
D gene: NA
V gene: TRBV15
CDR3 protein: CATSRVWGPWELFF
CDR3 DNA: TGTGCCACCAGCAGAGTTTGGGGGCCGTGGGAGCTGTTTTTT

J gene: TRBJ2-6
clone size: NA
D gene: NA
V gene: TRBV6-2/TRBV6-3
CDR3 protein: CASSYSISGANVLTF
CDR3 DNA: TGTGCCAGCAGTTACTCCATCTCTGGGGCCAACGTCCTGACTTTC

J gene: TRBJ1-2
clone size: NA
D gene: NA
V gene: TRBV6-5
CDR3 protein: CASSYSNVGGDGYTF
CDR3 DNA: TGTGCCAGCAGTTACTCGAACGTGGGCGGGGATGGCTACACCTTC

J gene: TRBJ2-4
clone size: NA
D gene: TRBD1
V gene: TRBV5-4
CDR3 protein: CASSWDRTEAKNIQYF
CDR3 DNA: TGTGCCAGCAGCTGGGACAGGACGGAAGCCAAAAACATTCAGTACTTC

J gene: TRBJ2-2
clone size: few
D gene: NA
V gene: TRBV11-2
CDR3 protein: CASSSLVGELFF
CDR3 DNA: TGTGCCAGCAGCTCACTGGTGGGGGAGCTGTTTTTT

J gene: TRBJ1-3
clone size: once
D gene: NA
V gene: TRBV11-1
CDR3 protein: CASGTGLSGNTIYF
CDR3 DNA: TGTGCCAGCGGAACAGGCCTCTCTGGAAACACCATATATTTT

J gene: TRBJ1-5
clone size: NA
D gene: NA
V gene: TRBV19
CDR3 protein: CASSIGGGVASNQPQHF
CDR3 DNA: TGTGCCAGTAGTATAGGGGGAGGGGTTGCTAGCAATCAGCCCCAGCATTTT

J gene: TRBJ2-3
clone size: few
D gene: TRBD2
V gene: TRBV6-4
CDR3 protein: CASSEGLDTDTQYF
CDR3 DNA: TGTGCCAGCAGTGAGGGACTAGACACAGATACGCAGTATTTT

J gene: TRBJ1-6
clone size: NA
D gene: TRBD1
V gene: TRBV7-8
CDR3 protein: CASSTAGTGYSPLHF
CDR3 DNA: TGTGCCAGCAGCACGGCCGGGACAGGGTATTCACCCCTCCACTTT

J gene: TRBJ1-5
clone size: NA
D gene: NA
V gene: TRBV15
CDR3 protein: CATRSTDPGDQPQHF
CDR3 DNA: TGTGCCACCAGATCGACAGATCCTGGGGATCAGCCCCAGCATTTT

J gene: TRBJ2-1
clone size: NA
D gene: TRBD1
V gene: TRBV9
CDR3 protein: CASSVVGQGADEQFF
CDR3 DNA: TGTGCCAGCAGCGTAGTGGGACAGGGGGCCGATGAGCAGTTCTTC

J gene: TRBJ2-3
clone size: NA
D gene: TRBD2
V gene: TRBV29-1
CDR3 protein: CSVGLAGGRGTDTQYF
CDR3 DNA: TGCAGCGTCGGACTAGCGGGGGGTCGGGGCACAGATACGCAGTATTTT

J gene: TRBJ2-7
clone size: NA
D gene: TRBD1
V gene: TRBV19
CDR3 protein: CASSPGGQGYEQYF
CDR3 DNA: TGTGCCAGTAGTCCCGGGGGACAGGGCTACGAGCAGTACTTC

J gene: TRBJ1-2
clone size: NA
D gene: TRBD1
V gene: TRBV2
CDR3 protein: CASNLIGTGSYGYTF
CDR3 DNA: TGTGCCAGCAATTTAATAGGGACAGGAAGCTATGGCTACACCTTC

J gene: TRBJ1-1
clone size: NA
D gene: TRBD1
V gene: TRBV6-1
CDR3 protein: CASSEIAGGTNTEAFF
CDR3 DNA: TGTGCCAGCAGTGAAATAGCAGGGGGAACGAACACTGAAGCTTTCTTT

J gene: TRBJ1-4
clone size: NA
D gene: TRBD1
V gene: TRBV7-2
CDR3 protein: CASRPDRVANEKLFF
CDR3 DNA: TGTGCCAGCAGACCGGACAGGGTGGCTAATGAAAAACTGTTTTTT

J gene: TRBJ1-3
clone size: NA
D gene: NA
V gene: TRBV7-2
CDR3 protein: CASSLSRAGNTIYF
CDR3 DNA: TGTGCCAGCAGCTTGTCCAGGGCTGGAAACACCATATATTTT

J gene: TRBJ1-2
clone size: NA
D gene: TRBD1
V gene: TRBV2
CDR3 protein: CASMGQGAVTLSSNYGYTF
CDR3 DNA: TGTGCCAGCATGGGACAGGGGGCGGTTACCCTTTCCTCGAACTATGGCTACACCTTC

J gene: TRBJ2-7
clone size: few
D gene: NA
V gene: TRBV6-5
CDR3 protein: CASSYSTEDEQYF
CDR3 DNA: TGTGCCAGCAGTTACTCGACGGAGGACGAGCAGTACTTC

J gene: TRBJ2-5
clone size: NA
D gene: TRBD2
V gene: TRBV5-1
CDR3 protein: CASSFSGGARETQYF
CDR3 DNA: TGCGCCAGCAGCTTTAGCGGGGGGGCCAGAGAGACCCAGTACTTC

J gene: TRBJ1-2
clone size: NA
D gene: NA
V gene: TRBV5-1
CDR3 protein: CASSPEQSANYGYTF
CDR3 DNA: TGCGCCAGCAGCCCCGAACAAAGCGCTAACTATGGCTACACCTTC

J gene: TRBJ1-2
clone size: NA
D gene: NA
V gene: TRBV7-9
CDR3 protein: CASSRRDLSPYGYTF
CDR3 DNA: TGTGCCAGCAGCCGCAGGGATCTCAGTCCCTATGGCTACACCTTC

J gene: TRBJ2-7
clone size: NA
D gene: TRBD2
V gene: TRBV7-9
CDR3 protein: CASSTPTSGGPYEQYF
CDR3 DNA: TGTGCCAGCAGCACCCCGACTAGCGGGGGCCCCTACGAGCAGTACTTC

J gene: TRBJ1-1
clone size: NA
D gene: NA
V gene: TRBV7-9
CDR3 protein: CASFGQNTSFF
CDR3 DNA: TGTGCCAGCTTTGGACAGAATACTTCTTTCTTT

J gene: TRBJ1-1
clone size: NA
D gene: NA
V gene: TRBV3-1/TRBV3-2
CDR3 protein: CASSPLISNPRTEAFF
CDR3 DNA: TGTGCCAGCAGCCCTTTAATCTCAAACCCGCGGACTGAAGCTTTCTTT

J gene: TRBJ1-2
clone size: NA
D gene: NA
V gene: TRBV2
CDR3 protein: CASSEVLTHGYTF
CDR3 DNA: TGTGCCAGCAGTGAGGTCCTAACCCATGGCTACACCTTC

J gene: TRBJ2-2
clone size: NA
D gene: TRBD1
V gene: TRBV2
CDR3 protein: CASSVTSGGTGELFF
CDR3 DNA: TGTGCCAGCAGTGTGACTTCAGGGGGCACCGGGGAGCTGTTTTTT

J gene: TRBJ2-7
clone size: NA
D gene: TRBD1
V gene: TRBV6-2/TRBV6-3
CDR3 protein: CASSTGDPYEQYF
CDR3 DNA: TGTGCCAGCAGTACAGGGGACCCCTACGAGCAGTACTTC

J gene: TRBJ1-1
clone size: NA
D gene: NA
V gene: TRBV20-1
CDR3 protein: CSAPGLPGAFF
CDR3 DNA: TGCAGTGCCCCGGGACTTCCCGGAGCTTTCTTT

J gene: TRBJ1-3
clone size: NA
D gene: NA
V gene: TRBV6-5
CDR3 protein: CASSSGYSGNTIYF
CDR3 DNA: TGTGCCAGCAGTTCAGGGTACTCTGGAAACACCATATATTTT

J gene: TRBJ1-1
clone size: NA
D gene: NA
V gene: TRBV28
CDR3 protein: CASSSPREVTEAFF
CDR3 DNA: TGTGCCAGCAGTTCCCCCAGGGAGGTTACTGAAGCTTTCTTT

J gene: TRBJ1-3
clone size: NA
D gene: NA
V gene: TRBV21-1
CDR3 protein: CASSKGHEEDTIYF
CDR3 DNA: TGTGCCAGCAGCAAAGGACACGAGGAGGACACCATATATTTT

J gene: TRBJ1-2
clone size: NA
D gene: NA
V gene: TRBV7-2
CDR3 protein: CASSLAGHRNYGYTF
CDR3 DNA: TGTGCCAGCAGCTTAGCGGGACATAGAAACTATGGCTACACCTTC

J gene: TRBJ1-2
clone size: NA
D gene: NA
V gene: TRBV5-1
CDR3 protein: CASSPSANYGYTF
CDR3 DNA: TGCGCCAGCAGCCCGTCGGCTAACTATGGCTACACCTTC

J gene: TRBJ1-6
clone size: NA
D gene: TRBD1
V gene: TRBV5-1
CDR3 protein: CASSWGQEDSPLHF
CDR3 DNA: TGCGCCAGCAGCTGGGGACAGGAAGATTCACCCCTCCACTTT

J gene: TRBJ1-5
clone size: NA
D gene: NA
V gene: TRBV7-9
CDR3 protein: CASSLQQSNQPQHF
CDR3 DNA: TGTGCCAGCAGCTTACAACAGAGCAATCAGCCCCAGCATTTT

J gene: TRBJ2-7
clone size: NA
D gene: NA
V gene: TRBV27
CDR3 protein: CASSGDTLYEQYF
CDR3 DNA: TGTGCCAGCAGTGGGGACACGCTCTACGAGCAGTACTTC

J gene: TRBJ1-2
clone size: NA
D gene: NA
V gene: TRBV30
CDR3 protein: CAWSGQGGNGYTF
CDR3 DNA: TGTGCCTGGAGTGGTCAGGGAGGGAATGGCTACACCTTC

J gene: TRBJ2-1
clone size: NA
D gene: TRBD2
V gene: TRBV3-1/TRBV3-2
CDR3 protein: CASSPTSGVSSYNEQFF
CDR3 DNA: TGTGCCAGCAGCCCGACTAGCGGGGTCAGCTCCTACAATGAGCAGTTCTTC

J gene: TRBJ2-7
clone size: once
D gene: TRBD2
V gene: TRBV4-1
CDR3 protein: CASSQAAGSSGVEQYF
CDR3 DNA: TGCGCCAGCAGCCAAGCCGCTGGGTCTAGCGGGGTCGAGCAGTACTTC